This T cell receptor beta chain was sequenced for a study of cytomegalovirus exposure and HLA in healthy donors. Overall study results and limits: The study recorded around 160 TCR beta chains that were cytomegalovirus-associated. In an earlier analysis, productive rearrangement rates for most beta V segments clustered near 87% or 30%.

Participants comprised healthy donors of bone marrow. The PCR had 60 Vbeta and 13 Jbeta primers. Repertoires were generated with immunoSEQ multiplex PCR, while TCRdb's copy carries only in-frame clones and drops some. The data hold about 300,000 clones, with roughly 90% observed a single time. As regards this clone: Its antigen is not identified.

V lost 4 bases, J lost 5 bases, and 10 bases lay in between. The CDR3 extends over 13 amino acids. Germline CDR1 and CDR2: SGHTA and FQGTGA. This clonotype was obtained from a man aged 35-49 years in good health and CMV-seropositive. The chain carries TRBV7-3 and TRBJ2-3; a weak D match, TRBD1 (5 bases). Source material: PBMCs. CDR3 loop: CASSSVTGDTQYF. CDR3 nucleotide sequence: TGTGCCAGCAGCTCAGTTACAGGAGATACGCAGTATTTT.